The clone carrying this TCR beta chain is judged medium-sized. What it binds is not known. This sample was taken from a study of tumor-infiltrating lymphocytes in localized non-small cell lung cancer. Study-level information: Tumor tissue and non-adjacent uninvolved lung came from each patient. Points from the study as a whole: Different pieces of the same tissue were used for each assay. Not all patients were TCR sequenced, owing to tissue quantity.

The V gene's germline CDR1 is SGHRS and CDR2 YFSETQ. With 4 bases removed from V and 7 bases from J, the gap between germline ends came to 8 bases. This CDR3 spans 12 amino acids. Generated by immunoSEQ multiplex PCR, the TCRdb table keeps only in-frame clones and is missing some. This table holds more than 7,500 clones, 72% found once. Specimen: lung tumor tissue. The chain links TRBV5-1 to TRBJ2-2; D call uncertain. The sequence came from a human donor with non-small cell lung cancer. Written as DNA, the CDR3 is TGCGCCAGCAGCCCCGGTAGCGGGGAGCTGTTTTTT. It codes for CASSPGSGELFF.